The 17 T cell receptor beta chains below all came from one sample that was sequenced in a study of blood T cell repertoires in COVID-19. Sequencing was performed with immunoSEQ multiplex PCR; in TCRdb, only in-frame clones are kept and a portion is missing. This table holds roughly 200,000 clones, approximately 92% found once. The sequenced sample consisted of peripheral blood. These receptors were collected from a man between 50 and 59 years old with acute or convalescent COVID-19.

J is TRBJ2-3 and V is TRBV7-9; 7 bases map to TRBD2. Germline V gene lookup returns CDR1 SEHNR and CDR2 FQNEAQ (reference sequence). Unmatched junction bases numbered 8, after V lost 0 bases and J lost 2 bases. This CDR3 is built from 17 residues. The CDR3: CASSLAPSSGSTDTQYF. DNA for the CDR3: TGTGCCAGCAGCTTAGCGCCAAGTAGCGGGTCCACAGATACGCAGTATTTT.

The CDR3 nucleotides are TGTGCCAGCAGTTTCAGGGAGGGGACTGAAGCTTTCTTT. It translates to CASSFREGTEAFF. The chain uses TRBV12-3 or TRBV12-4 and TRBJ1-1; possible D gene TRBD1, 5 bases. Trimming pared 3 bases from V and 5 bases from J, leaving 10 bases between. The length of the CDR3 is 13 residues.

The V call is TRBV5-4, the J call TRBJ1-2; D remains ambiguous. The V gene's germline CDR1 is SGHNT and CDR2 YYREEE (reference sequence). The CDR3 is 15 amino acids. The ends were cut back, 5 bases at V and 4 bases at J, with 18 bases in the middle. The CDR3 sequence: CASSLPGASTYGYTF. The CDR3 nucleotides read TGTGCCAGCAGTTTACCGGGAGCCTCTACCTATGGCTACACCTTC.

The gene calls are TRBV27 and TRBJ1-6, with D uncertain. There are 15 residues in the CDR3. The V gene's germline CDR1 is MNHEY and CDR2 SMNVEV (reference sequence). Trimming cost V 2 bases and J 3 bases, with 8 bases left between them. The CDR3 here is CASSLTGHYNSPLHF. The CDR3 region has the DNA TGTGCCAGCAGTTTAACTGGGCACTATAATTCACCCCTCCACTTT.

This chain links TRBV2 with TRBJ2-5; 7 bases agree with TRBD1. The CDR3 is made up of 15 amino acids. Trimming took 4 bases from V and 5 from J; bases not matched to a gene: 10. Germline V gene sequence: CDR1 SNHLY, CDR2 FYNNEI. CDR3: CASSVKGGRSETQYF. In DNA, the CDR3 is TGTGCCAGCAGTGTCAAAGGGGGCAGGTCGGAGACCCAGTACTTC. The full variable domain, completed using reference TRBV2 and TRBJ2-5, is EPEVTQTPSHQVTQMGQEVILRCVPISNHLYFYWYRQILGQKVEFLVSFYNNEISEKSEIFDDQFSVERPDGSNFTLKIRSTKLEDSAMYFCASSVKGGRSETQYFGPGTRLLVL.

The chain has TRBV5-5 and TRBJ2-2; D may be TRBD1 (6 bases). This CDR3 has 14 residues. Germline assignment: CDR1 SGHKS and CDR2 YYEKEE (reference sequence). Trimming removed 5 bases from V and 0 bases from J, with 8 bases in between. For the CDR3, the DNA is TGTGCCAGCAGACAGGGAACGAACACCGGGGAGCTGTTTTTT. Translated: CASRQGTNTGELFF.

For the CDR3, the DNA is TGTGCCAGCGGAATACAGGGGGCGCGTGAAAAACTGTTTTTT. Protein: CASGIQGAREKLFF. The chain uses TRBV6-5 and TRBJ1-4; 9 nucleotides line up with TRBD1. Germline CDR1 is MNHEY and CDR2 is SVGAGI. After removal of 8 bases from V and 7 bases from J, the junction contained 8 bases not matched to a gene. This CDR3 spans 14 amino acids.

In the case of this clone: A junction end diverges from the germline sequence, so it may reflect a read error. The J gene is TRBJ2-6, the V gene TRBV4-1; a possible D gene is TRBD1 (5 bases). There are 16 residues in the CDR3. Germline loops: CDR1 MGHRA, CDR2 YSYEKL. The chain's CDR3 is CASSHILGQGANVLIF. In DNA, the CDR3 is TGCGCCAGCAGCCATATTTTGGGGCAAGGGGCCAACGTCCTGATTTTC.

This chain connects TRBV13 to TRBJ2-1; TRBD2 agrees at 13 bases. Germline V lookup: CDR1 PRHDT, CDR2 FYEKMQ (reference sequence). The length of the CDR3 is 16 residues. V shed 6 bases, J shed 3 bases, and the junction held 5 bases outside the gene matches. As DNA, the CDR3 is TGTGCCAGCAGGGCCAGGACTAGCGGGAGCTACAATGAGCAGTTCTTC. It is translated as CASRARTSGSYNEQFF.

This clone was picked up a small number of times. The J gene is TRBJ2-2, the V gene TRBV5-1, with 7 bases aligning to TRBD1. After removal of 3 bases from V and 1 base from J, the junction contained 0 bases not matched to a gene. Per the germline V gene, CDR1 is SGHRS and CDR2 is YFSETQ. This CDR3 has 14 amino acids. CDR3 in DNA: TGCGCCAGCAGCTGGACAGGGAACACCGGGGAGCTGTTTTTT. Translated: CASSWTGNTGELFF.

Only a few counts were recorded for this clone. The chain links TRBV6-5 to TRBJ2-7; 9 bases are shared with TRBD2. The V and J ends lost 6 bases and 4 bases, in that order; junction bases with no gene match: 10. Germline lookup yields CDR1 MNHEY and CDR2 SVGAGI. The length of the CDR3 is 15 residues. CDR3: CASSRASGAGYEQYF. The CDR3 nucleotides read TGTGCCAGCAGCCGCGCTAGCGGGGCAGGGTACGAGCAGTACTTC.

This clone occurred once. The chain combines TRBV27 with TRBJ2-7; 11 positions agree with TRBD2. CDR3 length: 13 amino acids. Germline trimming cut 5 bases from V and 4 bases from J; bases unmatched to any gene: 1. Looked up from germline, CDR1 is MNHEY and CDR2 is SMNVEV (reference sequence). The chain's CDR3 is CASSRTSGYEQYF. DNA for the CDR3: TGTGCCAGCAGTCGGACTAGCGGGTACGAGCAGTACTTC.

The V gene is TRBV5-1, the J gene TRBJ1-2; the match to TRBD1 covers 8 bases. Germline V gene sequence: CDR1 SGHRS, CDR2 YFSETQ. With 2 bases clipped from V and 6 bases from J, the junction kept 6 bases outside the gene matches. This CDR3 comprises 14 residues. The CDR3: CASSFDRGLDGYTF. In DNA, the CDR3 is TGCGCCAGCAGCTTTGACAGGGGCCTTGATGGCTACACCTTC.

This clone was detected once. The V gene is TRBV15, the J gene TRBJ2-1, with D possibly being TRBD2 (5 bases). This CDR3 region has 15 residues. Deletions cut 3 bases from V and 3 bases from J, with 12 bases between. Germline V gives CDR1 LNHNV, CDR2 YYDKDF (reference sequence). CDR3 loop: CATSRDLGLYNEQFF. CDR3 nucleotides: TGTGCCACCAGCAGGGACTTAGGGCTCTACAATGAGCAGTTCTTC.

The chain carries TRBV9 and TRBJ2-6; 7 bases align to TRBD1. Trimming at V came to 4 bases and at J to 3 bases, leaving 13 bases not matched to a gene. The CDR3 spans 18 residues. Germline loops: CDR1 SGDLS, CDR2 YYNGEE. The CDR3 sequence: CASSPWDSFLYGANVLTF. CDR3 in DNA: TGTGCCAGCAGCCCATGGGACAGCTTTTTGTATGGGGCCAACGTCCTGACTTTC.

The CDR3 loop reads CASSEVTSGTDTQYF. The CDR3 DNA is TGTGCCAGCAGTGAGGTGACTAGTGGCACAGATACGCAGTATTTT. The gene calls are TRBV6-4 and TRBJ2-3, with a weak D call TRBD2 (6 bases). This CDR3 is 15 amino acids long. Trimming stripped 3 bases from V and 1 base from J, with 11 bases between. Germline lookup yields CDR1 MRHNA and CDR2 SNTAGT.

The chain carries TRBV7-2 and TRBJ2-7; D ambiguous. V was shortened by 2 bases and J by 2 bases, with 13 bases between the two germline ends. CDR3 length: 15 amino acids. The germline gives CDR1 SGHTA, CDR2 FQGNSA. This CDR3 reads CASSLSPGPAYEQYV. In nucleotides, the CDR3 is TGTGCCAGCAGCTTAAGTCCAGGTCCAGCCTACGAGCAGTACGTC.